These 18 T cell receptor beta chains share one sample of origin, sequenced in a study of T cell changes during pregnancy in multiple sclerosis (dated by TCRdb to the late 2010s). The library was prepared using the immunoSEQ multiplex PCR assay. TCRdb provides this immuneACCESS table in a form limited to in-frame rearrangements. Some clones are lacking; in checked studies, under half of them reflect an unresolved V gene, and why the rest are absent is not known. The sample includes about 100,000 clones, with roughly 93% observed a single time. The top ten hold over 0.7% of the sample. The sample consisted of peripheral blood, taken before pregnancy. The receptors derive from a female donor with multiple sclerosis, enrolled in a pregnancy study.

This clone has just a few counts. V is TRBV25-1 and J is TRBJ1-1; the D gene is possibly TRBD1 (6 bases). V was shortened by 3 bases and J by 10 bases, with 15 bases between the two germline ends. The CDR3 consists of 13 residues. Germline assignment: CDR1 MGHDK and CDR2 SYGVNS. In DNA, the CDR3 is TGTGCCAGCAGTGACAGGGGTGGACTGAGAGCTTTCTTT. This encodes CASSDRGGLRAFF.

V gene TRBV18 combines with J gene TRBJ2-4, with TRBD2 as a possible D gene (6 bases). V lost 4 bases, J lost 8 bases, and 18 bases lay in between. Germline loops: CDR1 KGHSH, CDR2 LQKENI. This CDR3 comprises 15 residues. CDR3 coding DNA: TGTGCCAGCTCACTACGGGACGGCCGGAGGGACATTCAGTACTTC. This encodes CASSLRDGRRDIQYF.

The V call is TRBV7-2, the J call TRBJ2-1; the match to TRBD1 covers 9 bases. Germline V gene data show CDR1 as SGHTA and CDR2 as FQGNSA. Trimming took 2 bases from V and 2 from J; bases not matched to a gene: 4. This CDR3 is 16 amino acids long. As DNA, the CDR3 is TGTGCCAGCAGCTTAACCCGACAGGGGGCCTACAATGAGCAGTTCTTC. Its translation is CASSLTRQGAYNEQFF.

This rearrangement joins TRBV6-1 to TRBJ1-5; no clear D gene. The germline V gene has CDR1 MNHNS and CDR2 SASEGT. This CDR3 contains 15 residues. The germline V and J ends were trimmed by 5 bases and 0 bases, with 11 bases remaining between them. The CDR3 loop reads CASSLQDTSNQPQHF. CDR3 DNA sequence: TGTGCCAGCAGTCTTCAGGATACTAGCAATCAGCCCCAGCATTTT.

This chain joins TRBV18 and TRBJ2-6; TRBD2 agrees at 8 bases. The CDR3 is 17 amino acids. Germline CDR1 is KGHSH and CDR2 is LQKENI. The ends lost 1 base at V and 2 bases at J; junction bases unmatched: 4. The CDR3 region is CASSPRTSPTGANVLTF. In DNA, the CDR3 is TGTGCCAGCTCACCACGGACTAGCCCTACTGGGGCCAACGTCCTGACTTTC.

This clone was recorded once. The chain combines TRBV28 with TRBJ1-5; a possible D gene is TRBD1 (5 bases). CDR3 length: 15 residues. CDR1 MDHEN and CDR2 SYDVKM come from the germline V gene. Trimming took off 3 bases at V and 0 bases at J, with 9 bases between the two ends. The chain's CDR3 is CASSLGGNSNQPQHF. The CDR3 DNA reads as TGTGCCAGCAGTTTGGGGGGTAATAGCAATCAGCCCCAGCATTTT.

The chain is built from TRBV11-2 and TRBJ2-7; the D is unclear. Between the trimmed V and J ends, which lost 3 bases and 5 bases, there was a span of 2 bases. Germline CDR1 is SGHAT and CDR2 is FQNNGV. This CDR3 has 10 amino acids. The CDR3: CASSFNEQYF. CDR3 nucleotide sequence: TGTGCCAGCAGCTTTAACGAGCAGTACTTC. Variable domain in full (rest from reference TRBV11-2 and TRBJ2-7): EAGVAQSPRYKIIEKRQSVAFWCNPISGHATLYWYQQILGQGPKLLIQFQNNGVVDDSQLPKDRFSAERLKGVDSTLKIQPAKLEDSAVYLCASSFNEQYFGPGTRLTVT.

Only one count was recorded for this clone. The chain couples TRBV13 to TRBJ2-2; TRBD2 matches at 15 bases. This CDR3 is built from 18 residues. Germline CDR1 reads PRHDT; CDR2 reads FYEKMQ (reference sequence). J was trimmed by 0 bases and V by 5 bases; bases with no gene match: 4. The CDR3 nucleotides read TGTGCCAGCAGCGGCGGACTAGCGGGAGGGGCGAACACCGGGGAGCTGTTTTTT. Amino acids: CASSGGLAGGANTGELFF. The full variable domain, with the rest looked up from reference TRBV13 and TRBJ2-2, is AAGVIQSPRHLIKEKRETATLKCYPIPRHDTVYWYQQGPGQDPQFLISFYEKMQSDKGSIPDRFSAQQFSDYHSELNMSSLELGDSALYFCASSGGLAGGANTGELFFGEGSRLTVL.

V usage is TRBV5-6 and J usage is TRBJ1-2; 7 bases match TRBD1. CDR1 is SGHDT and CDR2 is YYEEEE in the germline V gene. The CDR3 has 13 amino acids. With 5 bases clipped from V and 4 bases from J, the junction kept 5 bases outside the gene matches. The CDR3 coding sequence is TGTGCCAGCAGACACAGGGACAGCTATGGCTACACCTTC. It specifies CASRHRDSYGYTF.

The V call is TRBV28, the J call TRBJ2-3; 12 positions match TRBD2. The CDR3 totals 18 residues. Germline CDR1 reads MDHEN; CDR2 reads SYDVKM. V shed 3 bases and J 2 bases; nucleotides not matched to a gene: 9. As DNA, the CDR3 is TGTGCCAGCAGTTTCCCCCCCCTAGCGGGAGGGCTCACAGATACGCAGTATTTT. It translates to CASSFPPLAGGLTDTQYF.

The chain links TRBV9 to TRBJ2-1; 8 bases agree with TRBD2. The V gene end was trimmed by 0 bases and the J gene end by 7 bases; junction bases not matched to a gene: 12. Germline CDR1 and CDR2: SGDLS and YYNGEE. The CDR3 runs to 17 residues. DNA for the CDR3: TGTGCCAGCAGCGTAGACTATGGGACTAGGGGTGGAAATGAGCAGTTCTTC. It specifies CASSVDYGTRGGNEQFF. The whole variable domain, remainder taken from reference TRBV9 and TRBJ2-1, is DSGVTQTPKHLITATGQRVTLRCSPRSGDLSVYWYQQSLDQGLQFLIQYYNGEERAKGNILERFSAQQFPDLHSELNLSSLELGDSALYFCASSVDYGTRGGNEQFFGPGTRLTVL.

The chain links TRBV7-9 to TRBJ2-7, with TRBD1 as a possible D gene (7 bases). Germline V CDR1 and CDR2: SEHNR, FQNEAQ (reference sequence). The CDR3 totals 14 residues. Trimming stripped 3 bases from V and 2 bases from J, with 11 bases between. The CDR3 loop reads CASSFGRGAYEQYF. CDR3 sequence (DNA): TGTGCCAGCAGCTTCGGCAGGGGGGCCTACGAGCAGTACTTC. Together with reference TRBV7-9 and TRBJ2-7, the CDR3 gives the full variable domain: DTGVSQNPRHKITKRGQNVTFRCDPISEHNRLYWYRQTLGQGPEFLTYFQNEAQLEKSRLLSDRFSAERPKGSFSTLEIQRTEQGDSAMYLCASSFGRGAYEQYFGPGTRLTVT.

This sequence joins TRBV30 and TRBJ1-2, with 7 bases that match TRBD1. The CDR3 has 16 amino acids. Germline V gene lookup returns CDR1 GTSNPN and CDR2 SVGIG (reference sequence). With V trimmed by 8 bases and J by 1 base, 16 bases remained unmatched. CDR3 coding DNA: TGTGCCCGCCGCCCCAGGACAGGACCCATTAACTATGGCTACACCTTC. This codes for CARRPRTGPINYGYTF.

J is TRBJ1-1 and V is TRBV2, with D uncertain. CDR3 size: 14 residues. V was pared by 5 bases and J by 11 bases, with 21 bases between. Germline-derived CDR1 and CDR2 are SNHLY and FYNNEI. CDR3 sequence: CASSPPLRRAGAFF. CDR3 coding DNA: TGTGCCAGCAGTCCGCCTCTCCGTCGAGCGGGGGCTTTCTTT.

The V call is TRBV12-5, the J call TRBJ2-3; the D gene is possibly TRBD2 (6 bases). Germline CDR1 is LGHNT and CDR2 is FRNRAP. V was shortened by 5 bases and J by 2 bases, with 23 bases between the two germline ends. This CDR3 comprises 18 residues. This CDR3 reads CASGPRDWTTRHTDTQYF. CDR3 DNA sequence: TGTGCTAGTGGTCCCCGCGATTGGACTACTAGACACACAGATACGCAGTATTTT.

This chain links TRBV5-1 with TRBJ2-7, with 7 bases aligning to TRBD1. Trimming removed 4 bases from V and 4 bases from J; junction bases left unmatched: 5. Germline CDR1 is SGHRS and CDR2 is YFSETQ. CDR3 length: 13 amino acids. DNA of the CDR3: TGCGCCAGCAGCCAAAGACAGGGTTACGAGCAGTACTTC. This encodes CASSQRQGYEQYF. The full variable domain, with the rest looked up from reference TRBV5-1 and TRBJ2-7, is KAGVTQTPRYLIKTRGQQVTLSCSPISGHRSVSWYQQTPGQGLQFLFEYFSETQRNKGNFPGRFSGRQFSNSRSEMNVSTLELGDSALYLCASSQRQGYEQYFGPGTRLTVT.

The gene calls are TRBV11-2 and TRBJ1-1; 7 nucleotides align to TRBD1. The CDR3 sequence is 14 residues long. The V and J ends lost 5 bases and 1 base, in that order; junction bases with no gene match: 4. Germline lookup yields CDR1 SGHAT and CDR2 FQNNGV. Here the CDR3 DNA reads TGTGCCAGCAGCGAACAGGGGCGGAACACTGAAGCTTTCTTT. This codes for CASSEQGRNTEAFF. Full variable domain (rest looked up from reference TRBV11-2 and TRBJ1-1): EAGVAQSPRYKIIEKRQSVAFWCNPISGHATLYWYQQILGQGPKLLIQFQNNGVVDDSQLPKDRFSAERLKGVDSTLKIQPAKLEDSAVYLCASSEQGRNTEAFFGQGTRLTVV.

A word on this clone: The junction does not match germline at one end; this may be a read error. The chain is built from TRBV30 and TRBJ2-7; 7 bases line up with TRBD1. Germline V lookup: CDR1 GTSNPN, CDR2 SVGIG (reference sequence). This CDR3 comprises 10 residues. CDR3 in amino acids: CAWGDRAKSF. CDR3 in DNA: TGTGCCTGGGGGGACAGAGCCAAATCGTTC.